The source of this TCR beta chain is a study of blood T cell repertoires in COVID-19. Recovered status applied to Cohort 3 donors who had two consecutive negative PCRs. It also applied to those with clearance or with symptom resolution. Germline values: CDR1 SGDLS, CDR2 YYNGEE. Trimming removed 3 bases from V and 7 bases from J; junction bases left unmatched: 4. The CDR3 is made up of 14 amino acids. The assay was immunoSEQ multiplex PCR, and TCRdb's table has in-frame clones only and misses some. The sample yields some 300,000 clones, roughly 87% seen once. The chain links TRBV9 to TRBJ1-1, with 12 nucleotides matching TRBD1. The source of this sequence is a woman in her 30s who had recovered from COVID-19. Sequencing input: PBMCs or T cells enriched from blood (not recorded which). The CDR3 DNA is TGTGCCAGCAGCGCCGGGACAGGGGGCTTTGAAGCTTTCTTT. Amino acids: CASSAGTGGFEAFF.